These T cell receptor beta chains were read from a single sample in a study of naive and memory T cell subsets. TCRdb itself ran the UMI-ligation and nested PCR reads through MiXCR, one entry per CDR3 protein. The sample shows around 83,000 distinct CDR3 sequences, about 11% of them seen only once. Input material: naive CD4+ T cells from blood. These receptors came from a human donor in good health. Each CDR3 is given with its conserved first and last residue. D genes are given only for firm matches. Clone size is stated in some rows and not others, as once, few, many or a class when expanded.

J gene	clone size	D gene	V gene	CDR3 protein	CDR3 DNA
TRBJ2-2	NA	TRBD1	TRBV9	CASNQGDSHTGELFF	TGTGCCAGCAACCAGGGGGACAGCCACACCGGGGAGCTGTTTTTT
TRBJ1-5	many	NA	TRBV12-3/TRBV12-4	CASSLQTPPGNQPQHF	TGTGCCAGCAGTTTACAGACCCCACCCGGCAATCAGCCCCAGCATTTT
TRBJ1-2	few	TRBD1	TRBV5-1	CASSLGDDRVDGYTF	TGCGCCAGCAGCTTGGGGGATGACAGGGTGGATGGCTACACCTTC
TRBJ2-6	few	NA	TRBV9	CASSVEGVGAPSGANVLTF	TGTGCCAGCAGCGTAGAGGGGGTTGGGGCCCCCTCTGGGGCCAACGTCCTGACTTTC
TRBJ2-1	NA	TRBD2	TRBV20-1	CSAWLAGGNEQFF	TGCAGTGCGTGGCTAGCGGGCGGCAATGAGCAGTTCTTC
TRBJ2-7	many	TRBD1	TRBV20-1	CSATQPPGQGRYEQYF	TGCAGTGCGACTCAACCCCCGGGACAGGGAAGGTACGAGCAGTACTTC
TRBJ1-1	NA	NA	TRBV3-1	CASSQEHALGTEAFF	TGTGCCAGCAGCCAAGAACATGCGTTGGGCACTGAAGCTTTCTTT
TRBJ1-2	few	NA	TRBV2	CASQASGRPGGYTF	TGTGCCAGCCAAGCCAGTGGCAGGCCGGGCGGCTACACCTTC
TRBJ2-7	few	NA	TRBV2	CASTVVNSGLDYEQYF	TGTGCCAGCACCGTGGTAAATAGCGGTTTGGACTACGAGCAGTACTTC
TRBJ1-5	few	TRBD1	TRBV6-5	CASSYDGQAGQPQHF	TGTGCCAGCAGTTACGACGGACAGGCCGGACAGCCCCAGCATTTT
TRBJ1-1	NA	NA	TRBV6-5	CASREEVRKEAFF	TGTGCCAGCAGAGAAGAGGTGCGAAAAGAAGCTTTCTTT
TRBJ1-5	few	NA	TRBV29-1	CSVRTSLKQPQHF	TGCAGCGTGAGGACGTCCCTCAAACAGCCCCAGCATTTT
TRBJ2-3	many	TRBD2	TRBV20-1	CSAEIGTRADTQYF	TGCAGTGCTGAAATCGGGACTAGAGCAGATACGCAGTATTTT
TRBJ2-3	few	NA	TRBV7-2	CASSLLAETRTDTQYF	TGTGCCAGCAGCCTACTGGCGGAGACCCGCACAGATACGCAGTATTTT
TRBJ1-2	few	NA	TRBV28	CASSLDSGGYTF	TGTGCCAGCAGTTTAGACAGCGGAGGCTACACCTTC
TRBJ1-2	many	NA	TRBV7-2	CASSLVGGYYGYTF	TGTGCCAGCAGCTTAGTTGGGGGGTACTATGGCTACACCTTC
TRBJ1-1	many	NA	TRBV6-4	CASSRDGGPNTEAFF	TGTGCCAGCAGTCGGGACGGTGGACCTAACACTGAAGCTTTCTTT
TRBJ2-3	many	NA	TRBV6-2/TRBV6-3	CASEVGGTTDTQYF	TGTGCCAGTGAGGTCGGGGGTACCACAGATACGCAGTATTTT
TRBJ2-7	many	NA	TRBV12-3/TRBV12-4	CASTSGGKAYEQYF	TGTGCCAGTACTTCAGGCGGGAAAGCCTACGAGCAGTACTTC
TRBJ1-1	few	TRBD1	TRBV3-1	CASSHMTGMSRVNTEAFF	TGTGCCAGCAGCCATATGACAGGGATGAGTAGGGTGAACACTGAAGCTTTCTTT
TRBJ2-1	many	TRBD2	TRBV4-3	CASSQDLRQGGVDEQFF	TGCGCCAGCAGCCAAGATCTGAGGCAGGGAGGGGTCGATGAGCAGTTCTTC
TRBJ2-1	NA	TRBD2	TRBV4-1	CASSRGVGRNSYNEQFF	TGCGCCAGCAGCCGGGGAGTCGGGAGGAACTCCTACAATGAGCAGTTCTTC
TRBJ2-3	NA	NA	TRBV12-3/TRBV12-4	CASSGHYQTDTQYF	TGTGCCAGCAGTGGGCACTACCAGACAGATACGCAGTATTTT
TRBJ1-1	few	NA	TRBV2	CASSTTVEAFF	TGTGCCAGCAGCACGACAGTTGAAGCTTTCTTT
TRBJ1-2	few	NA	TRBV4-3	CASSLERASLNYGYTF	TGCGCCAGCAGCTTAGAGAGGGCAAGTCTTAACTATGGCTACACCTTC
TRBJ1-1	NA	NA	TRBV2	CASRTTGNTEAFF	TGTGCCAGCAGAACCACAGGGAACACTGAAGCTTTCTTT
TRBJ1-2	NA	TRBD1	TRBV7-2	CASSSPGGFYGYTF	TGTGCCAGCAGCTCCCCAGGGGGCTTCTATGGCTACACCTTC
TRBJ1-5	NA	NA	TRBV3-1	CASSQGLRGNQPQHF	TGTGCCAGCAGCCAAGGACTGCGGGGCAATCAGCCCCAGCATTTT
TRBJ1-1	few	NA	TRBV18	CASSPGSFTNTEAFF	TGTGCCAGCTCACCGGGCAGTTTTACGAACACTGAAGCTTTCTTT
TRBJ2-5	few	TRBD2	TRBV5-1	CASAKLAGGISQETQYF	TGCGCCAGCGCCAAGTTAGCGGGGGGGATCTCCCAAGAGACCCAGTACTTC
TRBJ1-5	NA	NA	TRBV7-2	CASSLDSQPQHF	TGTGCCAGCAGCTTAGACAGCCAGCCCCAGCATTTT
TRBJ1-5	NA	NA	TRBV28	CASRKQGVRGNQPQHF	TGTGCCAGCAGGAAACAGGGCGTGCGAGGCAATCAGCCCCAGCATTTT
TRBJ2-3	NA	NA	TRBV12-3/TRBV12-4	CASSRTEVHTDTQYF	TGTGCCAGCAGTCGGACAGAGGTCCACACAGATACGCAGTATTTT
TRBJ2-1	many	NA	TRBV27	CASSPVYWGASDEQFF	TGTGCCAGCAGTCCTGTCTATTGGGGGGCAAGCGATGAGCAGTTCTTC
TRBJ1-3	NA	TRBD1	TRBV12-3/TRBV12-4	CASRWTGGNTIYF	TGTGCCAGCAGATGGACAGGAGGAAACACCATATATTTT
TRBJ2-6	few	NA	TRBV5-5	CASSLSFWEAGANVLTF	TGTGCCAGCAGCTTGTCTTTTTGGGAGGCTGGGGCCAACGTCCTGACTTTC
TRBJ2-3	many	NA	TRBV20-1	CSARVLFSYRQASTDTQYF	TGCAGTGCTAGAGTACTGTTTTCCTATCGACAGGCAAGCACAGATACGCAGTATTTT
TRBJ2-7	few	NA	TRBV20-1	CSARDSGTPFYEQYF	TGCAGTGCTAGAGATTCCGGGACACCATTCTACGAGCAGTACTTC
TRBJ2-7	NA	NA	TRBV21-1	CASSKMGYYGRAEQYF	TGTGCCAGCAGCAAAATGGGATACTACGGGCGGGCCGAGCAGTACTTC
TRBJ2-3	many	NA	TRBV20-1	CSARSEVFWSDTTDTQYF	TGCAGTGCTAGAAGTGAGGTCTTCTGGAGTGACACAACAGATACGCAGTATTTT
TRBJ2-7	few	NA	TRBV12-3/TRBV12-4	CASTLQGARYEQYF	TGTGCCAGCACCCTCCAAGGAGCCCGCTACGAGCAGTACTTC
TRBJ2-1	few	NA	TRBV18	CASSPVGIYNEQFF	TGTGCCAGCTCACCAGTGGGGATTTACAATGAGCAGTTCTTC
TRBJ1-2	few	NA	TRBV25-1	CASSADGVGGYTF	TGTGCCAGCAGTGCGGACGGGGTGGGTGGCTACACCTTC
TRBJ1-2	NA	NA	TRBV14	CASSQDEGGTYGYTF	TGTGCCAGCAGCCAAGATGAAGGGGGAACTTATGGCTACACCTTC
TRBJ2-7	few	NA	TRBV7-2	CASSLRVDLASYEQYF	TGTGCCAGCAGCTTAAGGGTGGATTTAGCGTCCTACGAGCAGTACTTC
TRBJ1-1	NA	NA	TRBV6-2/TRBV6-3	CASRFLGSVNTEAFF	TGTGCCAGCAGATTCCTAGGGAGCGTGAACACTGAAGCTTTCTTT
TRBJ2-7	many	NA	TRBV10-3	CAISGQVGPERYEQYF	TGTGCCATCAGTGGACAGGTGGGCCCCGAGAGGTACGAGCAGTACTTC
TRBJ1-4	NA	NA	TRBV20-1	CSATPELSEKLFF	TGCAGTGCCACCCCCGAGCTGAGTGAAAAACTGTTTTTT
TRBJ2-7	few	TRBD2	TRBV7-2	CASSLTAPPRSGSSYEQYF	TGTGCCAGCAGCTTGACCGCGCCGCCCCGTAGCGGGAGCTCCTACGAGCAGTACTTC
TRBJ2-7	few	NA	TRBV30	CAWSSQGYEQYF	TGTGCCTGGAGTAGCCAGGGCTACGAGCAGTACTTC